This T cell receptor beta chain was captured by sequencing in a study of immune evolution from preneoplasia to lung adenocarcinoma. Study observations and caveats: Normal lung had the highest top T cell clone frequencies. Later-stage lesions appeared to have more T cells, more diversity, less clonality.

Some clones are missing from TCRdb's copy, which holds only in-frame ones; the method was immunoSEQ multiplex PCR. The data hold approximately 4,500 clones, with roughly 87% observed a single time. Comments on this clone: The antigen is unknown.

The ends were cut back, 2 bases at V and 0 bases at J, with 4 bases in the middle. The germline gives CDR1 MNHEY, CDR2 SVGAGI. CDR3 length equals 13 residues. This TCR was sampled from a person between 50 and 60 years old with lung adenocarcinoma. The sequenced sample was FFPE invasive lung adenocarcinoma tissue. The chain employs TRBV6-5 and TRBJ1-2, with unresolved D. CDR3 residues: CASSYRANYGYTF. CDR3 bases: TGTGCCAGCAGTTACAGGGCTAACTATGGCTACACCTTC.